The T cell receptor beta chain under discussion was sequenced for a study of cytomegalovirus exposure and HLA in healthy donors. As concerns this clone: Its antigen is undetermined.

General observations from the study: There were a few CMV-associated chains whose specificity for CMV antigens was confirmed in vitro. Productive rates of about 87% or about 30% were seen for most TCR beta V segments in an earlier analysis. Reportedly, TCR beta sequences accurately predicted HLA-A and HLA-B alleles in most subjects.

The primer mix had 60 Vbeta and 13 Jbeta primers. This table comes from immunoSEQ multiplex PCR, and its TCRdb copy is limited to in-frame clones, with some not included. Of more than 200,000 clones listed, over 65% are singletons. The CDR3 sequence is 14 residues long. Germline values: CDR1 SGHTA, CDR2 FQGNSA. V was trimmed by 4 bases and J by 0 bases, leaving 9 bases between them. Sequences were obtained from PBMCs. The chain is built from TRBV7-2 and TRBJ1-2; D is unresolved. The TCR originated in a man aged 35 to 55 in good health and CMV-seronegative. DNA for the CDR3: TGTGCCAGCAGCTCAACGACTACTAACTATGGCTACACCTTC. This codes for CASSSTTTNYGYTF.